The present T cell receptor (beta chain) was sequenced within a study of beta chain features in type 1 diabetes. Findings and caveats of the study: A greater similarity of naive, central memory and Treg TCRB repertoires was seen among patients than among healthy donors. VDJ junctions in type 1 diabetes patients carried more deletions and fewer insertions.

Every sorted population was more than 95% pure. As every portion of the isolated RNA was reverse transcribed, the sequencing read expressed TCRB transcripts. The method was immunoSEQ multiplex PCR; TCRdb's version includes in-frame clones alone and lacks a portion of them. The sample carries 200,000 to 250,000 clones, roughly 30% recorded once. Turning to this clone: Its target is unknown.

The length of the CDR3 is 18 residues. In germline, CDR1 is ENHRY, CDR2 SYGVKD. V gave up 2 bases and J gave up 1 base; unmatched junction bases: 11. The TCR sequence derives from a man under 40 in good health. Sequenced input: central memory CD4+ T cells from blood. The chain carries TRBV10-3 and TRBJ2-5; 9 bases fit TRBD1. CDR3 bases: TGTGCCATCAGTGAGCGCTTAGCCGGGACAGGGATCCAAGAGACCCAGTACTTC. Residues: CAISERLAGTGIQETQYF.